These 14 T cell receptor beta chains were sequenced from one sample in a study of OX40 agonist ivuxolimab in advanced cancers. The method was the immunoSEQ multiplex PCR assay. This immuneACCESS table, as held by TCRdb, lists in-frame sequences with V and J called but not all clones. Of the missing ones, under half trace to an unresolved V gene in checked studies; the others have no known cause. The sample yields around 65,000 clones; about 92% were counted once. Roughly 0.6% of the sample is in the top ten clones. This specimen was CD4+ or CD8+ T cells sorted from blood, taken in a trial of the OX40 agonist ivuxolimab. The origin of the receptors is an adult with an advanced solid tumor such as melanoma, head and neck, liver or kidney cancer.

The chain employs TRBV7-2 and TRBJ2-7; 8 positions match TRBD1. The V gene end was trimmed by 2 bases and the J gene end by 4 bases; junction bases not matched to a gene: 10. The CDR3 length is 16 residues. From germline, CDR1 is SGHTA and CDR2 FQGNSA. As DNA, the CDR3 is TGTGCCAGCAGCTTACGTTCGGACAGGGTCGGGTACGAGCAGTACTTC. Its protein is CASSLRSDRVGYEQYF.

The rearrangement links TRBV6-1 to TRBJ2-5, with 10 bases fitting TRBD2. Germline V gene sequence: CDR1 MNHNS, CDR2 SASEGT. The J segment lost 1 base and the V segment lost 2 bases, leaving 10 bases of the junction unmatched. The CDR3 length is 18 residues. The DNA of the CDR3 is TGTGCCAGCAGTGAAATCTTTAGCGGGGGGCGGGTCCAAGAGACCCAGTACTTC. This gives the protein CASSEIFSGGRVQETQYF.

The chain joins TRBV5-4 to TRBJ2-7, with 9 nucleotides matching TRBD2. The germline V gene has CDR1 SGHNT and CDR2 YYREEE (reference sequence). This CDR3 has 15 amino acids. Unmatched junction bases numbered 12, after V lost 6 bases and J lost 5 bases. CDR3 sequence reads: CASTESGRLNDEQYF. CDR3 sequence (DNA): TGTGCCAGCACCGAAAGCGGGAGGTTAAACGACGAGCAGTACTTC.

This clone was seen only once. The chain combines TRBV11-2 with TRBJ1-2, with 9 bases matching TRBD1. Per germline, CDR1 SGHAT and CDR2 FQNNGV. The junction had 3 bases not matched to a gene; V was cut back by 2 bases and J by 5 bases. This CDR3 contains 14 residues. CDR3 protein: CASSLRTGDYGYTF. In DNA, the CDR3 is TGTGCCAGCAGCTTAAGGACAGGGGATTATGGCTACACCTTC.

The chain uses TRBV11-2 and TRBJ1-5, with TRBD1 matching 7 bases. Germline lookup yields CDR1 SGHAT and CDR2 FQNNGV. V lost 1 base and J lost 3; bases outside the gene matches: 9. This CDR3 contains 17 residues. The CDR3 sequence is CASSLGGDRDFNQPQHF. As DNA, the CDR3 is TGTGCCAGCAGCTTAGGTGGCGACAGGGACTTCAATCAGCCCCAGCATTTT.

The chain links TRBV6-6 to TRBJ2-3; 7 bases fit TRBD2. The trim removed 2 bases at V and 4 bases at J, leaving 6 bases unmatched. Germline-derived CDR1 and CDR2 are MNHNY and SVGAGI (reference sequence). This CDR3 is built from 15 residues. The CDR3 DNA reads as TGTGCCAGCAGTTACCGTGGCGGGGGAGCAGATACGCAGTATTTT. It encodes CASSYRGGGADTQYF.

V usage is TRBV14 and J usage is TRBJ2-2, with 7 bases matching TRBD2. The germline V gene encodes CDR1 SGHDN and CDR2 FVKESK. Losses at the gene ends were 0 bases for V and 3 bases for J; bases not matched to a gene: 7. CDR3 size: 17 residues. Here the CDR3 DNA reads TGTGCCAGCAGCCAAGACAGGACTAGGGCTTACACCGGGGAGCTGTTTTTT. Its protein is CASSQDRTRAYTGELFF.

The chain carries TRBV5-6 and TRBJ1-2; TRBD1 might be the D (5 bases). The germline V gene encodes CDR1 SGHDT and CDR2 YYEEEE. The CDR3 is 15 residues long. Trimming removed 7 bases at V and 7 bases at J, with 23 bases between. CDR3 sequence reads: CASVRRGRLVPGYTF. The CDR3 DNA follows: TGTGCCAGCGTCCGCCGGGGGAGGCTGGTTCCTGGCTACACCTTC.

The chain joins TRBV11-3 to TRBJ2-2; 8 bases agree with TRBD2. Unmatched junction bases numbered 8, after V lost 1 base and J lost 4 bases. The CDR3 runs 17 residues. Germline loops: CDR1 SGHNT, CDR2 YENEEA. CDR3 region: CASSLGVGRAGTGELFF. Written as DNA, the CDR3 is TGTGCCAGCAGCTTAGGGGTCGGGAGGGCTGGCACCGGGGAGCTGTTTTTT.

The J gene is TRBJ2-1, the V gene TRBV9; tentative D call: TRBD1 (6 bases). The germline CDR1 and CDR2 sequences are SGDLS and YYNGEE. The CDR3 sequence is 15 residues long. Trimming took off 2 bases at V and 2 bases at J, with 11 bases between the two ends. CDR3 bases: TGTGCCAGCAGCGTGATAGAGGGGGCCTACAATGAGCAGTTCTTC. Amino acid sequence: CASSVIEGAYNEQFF.

The V gene is TRBV9, the J gene TRBJ2-7; perhaps TRBD1 as D (6 bases). CDR3 length: 13 amino acids. V lost 4 bases, J lost 5 bases, and 13 bases lay in between. The germline CDR1 and CDR2 sequences are SGDLS and YYNGEE. The CDR3 protein is CASSMDWGHEQYF. The CDR3 DNA is TGTGCCAGCAGCATGGACTGGGGGCACGAGCAGTACTTC. The whole variable domain, filled in from reference TRBV9 and TRBJ2-7, reads DSGVTQTPKHLITATGQRVTLRCSPRSGDLSVYWYQQSLDQGLQFLIQYYNGEERAKGNILERFSAQQFPDLHSELNLSSLELGDSALYFCASSMDWGHEQYFGPGTRLTVT.

The rearrangement uses TRBV7-9 and TRBJ1-2, with TRBD1 as a possible D gene (5 bases). This CDR3 region has 13 residues. The germline gives CDR1 SEHNR, CDR2 FQNEAQ (reference sequence). Trimming took off 5 bases at V and 8 bases at J, with 15 bases between the two ends. The CDR3 bases are TGTGCCAGCAGCCCCTCGGGGGTCGAGGGCTACACCTTC. This translates into CASSPSGVEGYTF.

The chain uses TRBV30 and TRBJ2-2; D call uncertain. This CDR3 has 13 amino acids. Germline assignment: CDR1 GTSNPN and CDR2 SVGIG (reference sequence). V was pared by 3 bases and J by 3 bases, with 8 bases between. The CDR3 bases are TGTGCCTGGAGGGCCTTGCACACCGGGGAGCTGTTTTTT. Its protein is CAWRALHTGELFF.

The rearrangement links TRBV29-1 to TRBJ2-3, with unresolved D. Germline-derived CDR1 and CDR2 are SQVTM and ANQGSEA. The CDR3 runs to 11 residues. V lost 7 bases, J lost 9 bases, and 14 bases lay in between. This CDR3 reads CSAYEKLTQYF. The CDR3 DNA sequence: TGCAGCGCATACGAGAAACTCACGCAGTATTTT.